A selection of T cell receptor beta chains follows, all from one sample in a study of neoadjuvant anti-PD-1 for oral cavity cancer. Generated by immunoSEQ multiplex PCR, the TCRdb table keeps only in-frame clones and is missing some. The sample records fewer than 15,000 clones, approximately 74% being singletons. The sequences come from PBMCs, collected after nivolumab (anti-PD-1) treatment. The receptors were sampled from a person between 40 and 79 years old with oral cavity squamous cell carcinoma. Both conserved end residues are part of each CDR3. D genes are given only for firm matches. Size values are once, few and many counts, or a class for expanded clones, and some rows have none.

CDR3nt: TGTGCCAGCAGCTTGGAAGTGAACACTGAAGCTTTCTTT
CDR3aa: CASSLEVNTEAFF
v_gene: TRBV5-4
j_gene: TRBJ1-1
abundance: .
d_gene: .

CDR3nt: TGTGCCAGCAAGGGCGCAAACTATGGCTACACCTTC
CDR3aa: CASKGANYGYTF
v_gene: TRBV6-5
j_gene: TRBJ1-2
abundance: few
d_gene: .

CDR3nt: TGTGCCAGCAGCCAAGCGGTTCGTGGGAGTAGTAGGAATGAGCAGTTCTTC
CDR3aa: CASSQAVRGSSRNEQFF
v_gene: TRBV14
j_gene: TRBJ2-1
abundance: .
d_gene: .

CDR3nt: TGTGCCAGCAGCCCTCGGGACGTTAGGACTGAAGCTTTCTTT
CDR3aa: CASSPRDVRTEAFF
v_gene: TRBV7-2
j_gene: TRBJ1-1
abundance: .
d_gene: .

CDR3nt: TGTGCCAGCAGCTCCTATCGGGGCAGGTCGGGGAATGAGCAGTTCTTC
CDR3aa: CASSSYRGRSGNEQFF
v_gene: TRBV11-2
j_gene: TRBJ2-1
abundance: .
d_gene: .

CDR3nt: TGTGCCAGCAGCCCGGGGTGGGGTCAGCCCCAGCATTTT
CDR3aa: CASSPGWGQPQHF
v_gene: TRBV5-5
j_gene: TRBJ1-5
abundance: .
d_gene: .

CDR3nt: TGTGCCAGTAGCCAACAGATTACTAGCACAGATACGCAGTATTTT
CDR3aa: CASSQQITSTDTQYF
v_gene: TRBV19
j_gene: TRBJ2-3
abundance: .
d_gene: .

CDR3nt: TGTGCCAGCAGCTCTATGGGAGAAACTGAAGCTTTCTTT
CDR3aa: CASSSMGETEAFF
v_gene: TRBV11-3
j_gene: TRBJ1-1
abundance: .
d_gene: .

CDR3nt: TGTGCCAGCAGTTTAACAAGGACAGGGGGCACGGAGACCCAGTACTTC
CDR3aa: CASSLTRTGGTETQYF
v_gene: TRBV27
j_gene: TRBJ2-5
abundance: .
d_gene: TRBD1

CDR3nt: TGTGCCTGGAGTGTACGGCTCCAGAAACAATTAGCCAAAAACATTCAGTACTTC
CDR3aa: CAWSVRLQKQLAKNIQYF
v_gene: TRBV30
j_gene: TRBJ2-4
abundance: .
d_gene: .

CDR3nt: TGTGCCAGCAGTTTAGGGGCTGAGTATGAAAAACTGTTTTTT
CDR3aa: CASSLGAEYEKLFF
v_gene: TRBV27
j_gene: TRBJ1-4
abundance: .
d_gene: .

CDR3nt: TGTGCCAGCAGTGAAGAACAGGGGGCTCACCTTCGCAATCAGCCCCAGCATTTT
CDR3aa: CASSEEQGAHLRNQPQHF
v_gene: TRBV6-1
j_gene: TRBJ1-5
abundance: .
d_gene: TRBD1

CDR3nt: TGTGCCATCAGTGAACGAAAAGGATCTAGCACAGATACGCAGTATTTT
CDR3aa: CAISERKGSSTDTQYF
v_gene: TRBV10-3
j_gene: TRBJ2-3
abundance: .
d_gene: .